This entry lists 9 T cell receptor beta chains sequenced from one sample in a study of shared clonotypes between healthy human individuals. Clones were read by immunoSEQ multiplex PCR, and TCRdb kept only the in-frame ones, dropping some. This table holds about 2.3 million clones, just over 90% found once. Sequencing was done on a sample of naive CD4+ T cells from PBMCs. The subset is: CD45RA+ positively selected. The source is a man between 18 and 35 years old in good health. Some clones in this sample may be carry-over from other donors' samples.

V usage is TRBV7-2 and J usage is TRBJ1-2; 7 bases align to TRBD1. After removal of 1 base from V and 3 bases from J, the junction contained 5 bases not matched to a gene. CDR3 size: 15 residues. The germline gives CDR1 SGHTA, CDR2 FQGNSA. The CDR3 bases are TGTGCCAGCAGCTTAGGGCAGGGGGGATACTATGGCTACACCTTC. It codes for CASSLGQGGYYGYTF.

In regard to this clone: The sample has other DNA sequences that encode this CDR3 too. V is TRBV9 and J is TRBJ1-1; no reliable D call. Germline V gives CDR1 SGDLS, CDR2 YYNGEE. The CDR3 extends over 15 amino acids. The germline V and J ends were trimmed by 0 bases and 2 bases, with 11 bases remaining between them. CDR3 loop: CASSVDPGGNTEAFF. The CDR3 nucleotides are TGTGCCAGCAGCGTAGACCCGGGCGGAAACACTGAAGCTTTCTTT.

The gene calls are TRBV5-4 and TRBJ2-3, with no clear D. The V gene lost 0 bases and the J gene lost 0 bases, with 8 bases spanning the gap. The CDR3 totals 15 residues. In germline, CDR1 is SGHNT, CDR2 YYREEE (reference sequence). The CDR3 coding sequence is TGTGCCAGCAGCTTGGATTTCGGGAGCACAGATACGCAGTATTTT. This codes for CASSLDFGSTDTQYF.

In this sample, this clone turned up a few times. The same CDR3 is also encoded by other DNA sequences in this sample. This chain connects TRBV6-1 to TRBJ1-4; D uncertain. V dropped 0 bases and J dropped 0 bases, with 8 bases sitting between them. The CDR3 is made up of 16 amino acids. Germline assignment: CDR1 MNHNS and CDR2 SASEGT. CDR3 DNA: TGTGCCAGCAGTGAAGCGCGACTTGCAACTAATGAAAAACTGTTTTTT. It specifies CASSEARLATNEKLFF.

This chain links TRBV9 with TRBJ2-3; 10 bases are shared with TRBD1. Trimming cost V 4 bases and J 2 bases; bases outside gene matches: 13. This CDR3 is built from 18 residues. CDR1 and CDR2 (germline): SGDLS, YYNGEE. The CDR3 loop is CASSSPGQGLGITDTQYF. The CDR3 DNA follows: TGTGCCAGCAGCTCGCCGGGACAGGGGCTGGGGATCACAGATACGCAGTATTTT.

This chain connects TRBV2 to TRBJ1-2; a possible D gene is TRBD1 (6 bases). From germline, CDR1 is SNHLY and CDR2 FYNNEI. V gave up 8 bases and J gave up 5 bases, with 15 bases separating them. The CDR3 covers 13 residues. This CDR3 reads CASLSFQGYGYTF. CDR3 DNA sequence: TGTGCCAGCCTGTCATTTCAGGGGTATGGCTACACCTTC.

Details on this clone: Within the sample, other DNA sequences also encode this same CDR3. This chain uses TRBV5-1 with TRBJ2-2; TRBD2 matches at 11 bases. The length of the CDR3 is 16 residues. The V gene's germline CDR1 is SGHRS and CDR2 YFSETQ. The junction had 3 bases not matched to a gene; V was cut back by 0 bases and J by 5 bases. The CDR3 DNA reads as TGCGCCAGCAGCTTGGTAGCGGGAGGGCGAACCGGGGAGCTGTTTTTT. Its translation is CASSLVAGGRTGELFF. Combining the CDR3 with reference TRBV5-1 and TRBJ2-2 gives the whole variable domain KAGVTQTPRYLIKTRGQQVTLSCSPISGHRSVSWYQQTPGQGLQFLFEYFSETQRNKGNFPGRFSGRQFSNSRSEMNVSTLELGDSALYLCASSLVAGGRTGELFFGEGSRLTVL.

This CDR3 is CASSLKWGSGANVLTF. The CDR3 DNA is TGTGCCAGCAGCTTAAAGTGGGGATCTGGGGCCAACGTCCTGACTTTC. The gene calls are TRBV11-2 and TRBJ2-6; D remains unclear. There are 16 residues in the CDR3. Germline CDR1 is SGHAT and CDR2 is FQNNGV. V was pared by 2 bases and J by 1 base, with 9 bases between.

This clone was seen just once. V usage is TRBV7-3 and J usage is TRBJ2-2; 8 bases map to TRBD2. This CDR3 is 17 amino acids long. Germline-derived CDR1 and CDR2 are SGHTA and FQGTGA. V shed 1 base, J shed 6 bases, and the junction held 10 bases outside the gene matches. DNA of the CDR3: TGTGCCAGCAGCTTAAGCGCCCAGCGGGAGAGGGCCGGGGAGCTGTTTTTT. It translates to CASSLSAQRERAGELFF.